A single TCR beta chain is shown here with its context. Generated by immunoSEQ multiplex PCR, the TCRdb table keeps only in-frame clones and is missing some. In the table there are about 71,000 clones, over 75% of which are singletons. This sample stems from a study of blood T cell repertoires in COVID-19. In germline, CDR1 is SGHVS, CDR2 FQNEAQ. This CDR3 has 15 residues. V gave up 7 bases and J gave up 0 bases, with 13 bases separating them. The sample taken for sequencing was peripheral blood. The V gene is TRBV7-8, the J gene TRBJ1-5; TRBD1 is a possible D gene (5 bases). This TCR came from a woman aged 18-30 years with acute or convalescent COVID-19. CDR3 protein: CASTLREGSNQPQHF. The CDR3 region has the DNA TGTGCCAGCACCCTCAGGGAGGGTAGCAATCAGCCCCAGCATTTT.